This passage covers 9 T cell receptor beta chains from one sample sequenced in a study of tumor and adjacent non-tumor tissue in lung cancer. This sample's RNA came from whole unsorted tissue. Three rounds of nested PCR, following a modified ARM-PCR protocol, produced the TCRbeta library. TCRdb re-called the multiplex PCR reads through MiXCR, storing one row per CDR3 protein. Among about 110,000 distinct CDR3 sequences, over 75% were seen once, and the ten largest hold roughly 20%. Specimen: lung tumor tissue. All receptors come from a man aged 70 or older with non-small cell lung cancer.

Remarks on this clonotype: Lacking the conserved final phenylalanine or tryptophan, this CDR3 likely reflects a read error. This sequence joins TRBV12-3 or TRBV12-4 and TRBJ1-2, with 7 bases that match TRBD1. CDR3 length: 15 amino acids. CDR3 region: CANSLLTGFGYGYTL. The CDR3 bases are TGTGCCAACAGTCTATTGACAGGGTTTGGCTATGGCTACACCTTG.

About this clonotype: Relative to the germline gene, one junction end is altered; a read error may explain this. This chain uses TRBV10-2 with TRBJ2-1; either TRBD1 or TRBD2 may fit D (5 bases each). The CDR3 contains 15 residues. Germline V lookup: CDR1 WSHSY, CDR2 SAAADI. CDR3 amino acids: CASRSRGPSFHEQFF. CDR3 nucleotides: TGTGCCAGCAGGTCCCGGGGACCTTCTTTTCATGAGCAGTTCTTC.

With regard to this clonotype: At one boundary the junction diverges from the germline segment, which might be a read error. The chain links TRBV12-3 or TRBV12-4 to TRBJ2-7; maybe TRBD2 (6 bases). This CDR3 comprises 14 residues. CDR3 DNA sequence: TGTACCAGTAGTTTAGGGACTTTTGGGTACGGGCAGTACTTC. The encoded protein is CTSSLGTFGYGQYF.

On this clonotype itself: A much larger clone sits a single nucleotide away, making a read error possible. The rearrangement uses TRBV7-8 and TRBJ2-5, with D possibly matching TRBD2 (5 bases). V gave up 3 bases and J gave up 5 bases, with 16 bases separating them. The CDR3 length is 15 residues. Germline assignment: CDR1 SGHVS and CDR2 FQNEAQ. The DNA of the CDR3 is TGTGCCAGCAGCTTTGGAGGCAGACCCGGGGAGACCCAGTACTTC. Protein product: CASSFGGRPGETQYF.

The chain recombines TRBV18 with TRBJ2-5; D not resolved. Germline V gene sequence: CDR1 KGHSH, CDR2 LQKENI. The CDR3 has 12 residues. As DNA, the CDR3 is TGTGGTAGCTCACCCTCCGGAGAGACCCAGTACTTC. This encodes CGSSPSGETQYF.

Note on this clonotype: One end of the junction does not line up with germline, which may come from a read error. The chain joins TRBV11-3 to TRBJ2-1, with a possible D match to TRBD2 (5 bases). The CDR3 spans 20 residues. Germline values: CDR1 SGHNT, CDR2 YENEEA. The CDR3 bases are TGTACCAGCAGCTTAGATAGCGATGTGGCACTAGTGGGAGTGGGGAATGAGCAGTTCTTC. Amino acid sequence: CTSSLDSDVALVGVGNEQFF.

As to this clonotype: Likely a read error: the CDR3 ends without its conserved phenylalanine or tryptophan. The chain has TRBV11-2 and TRBJ2-1; 9 bases map to TRBD1. Per the germline V gene, CDR1 is SGHAT and CDR2 is FQNNGV. This CDR3 is built from 16 residues. Trimming at V came to 4 bases and at J to 6 bases, leaving 10 bases not matched to a gene. The CDR3 here is CASSSVGTGNINEQFL. The CDR3 nucleotides read TGTGCCAGCAGCTCGGTCGGGACAGGGAATATCAATGAGCAGTTCCTC.

A remark on this clonotype: This clone may be a read error of a much larger clone one base away. V gene TRBV11-2 combines with J gene TRBJ1-2, with D possibly being TRBD1 (5 bases). Germline V CDR1 and CDR2: SGHAT, FQNNGV. This CDR3 contains 16 residues. CDR3 nucleotides: TGTGTCAGCAGCTTAGATGTGGGGGTGACTTACTATGGCTACACCTTC. It is translated as CVSSLDVGVTYYGYTF.

The rearrangement joins TRBV4-2 to TRBJ1-1, with 11 bases fitting TRBD1. Germline V gives CDR1 LGHNA, CDR2 YNFKEQ. The CDR3 length is 16 residues. The CDR3 spells CTSSQSDGTGGTEAFF. DNA of the CDR3: TGTACAAGCAGCCAATCCGACGGGACAGGGGGCACTGAAGCTTTCTTT.